Each of the 10 T cell receptor beta chains below was sequenced from the same sample in a study of T-cell reconstitution after alpha-beta-depleted transplantation in children. Unique molecular identifiers were used to barcode this TCRbeta library. MiXCR, run by TCRdb on the PCR reads, gives a single entry per CDR3 protein. The sample contains about 420,000 distinct CDR3 sequences, 15% to 20% of which appear only once. The input for sequencing was PBMCs, mostly from graft donor cells, taken 360 days after TCRalphabeta/CD19-depleted stem cell transplant. The receptors were gathered from a boy less than two years old who had a stem cell transplant for Wiskott-Aldrich syndrome, so the T cells may come from the graft donor.

The V gene is TRBV11-2, the J gene TRBJ2-2; 11 nucleotides line up with TRBD2. This CDR3 region has 20 residues. From germline, CDR1 is SGHAT and CDR2 FQNNGV. The ends lost 2 bases at V and 1 base at J; junction bases unmatched: 12. The CDR3 loop reads CASSLPGRLAGGLNTGELFF. The CDR3 bases are TGTGCCAGCAGCTTACCTGGGCGGCTAGCGGGAGGTCTGAACACCGGGGAGCTGTTTTTT. Filled out from reference TRBV11-2 and TRBJ2-2, the complete variable domain reads EAGVAQSPRYKIIEKRQSVAFWCNPISGHATLYWYQQILGQGPKLLIQFQNNGVVDDSQLPKDRFSAERLKGVDSTLKIQPAKLEDSAVYLCASSLPGRLAGGLNTGELFFGEGSRLTVL.

A few counts support this clonotype. The V and J genes are TRBV10-3 and TRBJ2-7; perhaps D is TRBD1 or TRBD2 (5 bases each). CDR3 length equals 15 residues. V was clipped by 10 bases and J by 7 bases, with 26 bases between them. Germline V gene data show CDR1 as ENHRY and CDR2 as SYGVKD. The CDR3 spells CATTRDSRATGEQYF. The DNA of the CDR3 is TGTGCCACGACGAGAGACAGTAGGGCTACGGGGGAGCAGTACTTC.

This clonotype was counted only a few times. V gene TRBV5-1 combines with J gene TRBJ2-6, with TRBD1 as a possible D gene (6 bases). V was clipped by 4 bases and J by 0 bases, with 11 bases between them. This CDR3 has 16 residues. The germline gives CDR1 SGHRS, CDR2 YFSETQ. CDR3 sequence (DNA): TGCGCCAGCAGCGAGGGGGTGAACTCTGGGGCCAACGTCCTGACTTTC. Amino acids: CASSEGVNSGANVLTF.

The V and J genes are TRBV5-1 and TRBJ2-3, with a weak D call TRBD2 (6 bases). The CDR3 contains 14 residues. Trimming left V 9 bases short and J 3 bases short, with 17 bases between. CDR1 SGHRS and CDR2 YFSETQ come from the germline V gene. The CDR3 sequence: CATRGGVVTDTQYF. The DNA for the CDR3 is TGCGCCACCCGCGGAGGGGTCGTTACAGATACGCAGTATTTT.

This clonotype was seen a few times. The J gene is TRBJ2-3, the V gene TRBV5-6, with 8 bases lining up with TRBD1. The CDR3 has 15 amino acids. From germline, CDR1 is SGHDT and CDR2 YYEEEE. Unmatched junction bases numbered 6, after V lost 5 bases and J lost 1 base. This CDR3 reads CASSRTGSRTDTQYF. CDR3 DNA sequence: TGTGCCAGCAGTCGGACAGGGTCACGCACAGATACGCAGTATTTT.

The rearrangement links TRBV2 to TRBJ2-3; 7 bases map to TRBD2. The CDR3 has 14 residues. The germline CDR1 and CDR2 sequences are SNHLY and FYNNEI. With 4 bases clipped from V and 8 bases from J, the junction kept 9 bases outside the gene matches. The CDR3 region has the DNA TGTGCCAGCAGTGTCCGCAGGGAGGGAAGTACGCAGTATTTT. Its translation: CASSVRREGSTQYF.

This clonotype turned up a few times. The rearrangement joins TRBV6-1 to TRBJ1-1, with a weak D call TRBD1 (6 bases). The germline V and J ends were trimmed by 10 bases and 5 bases, with 11 bases remaining between them. This CDR3 spans 11 amino acids. CDR1 and CDR2 from the germline V gene are MNHNS and SASEGT. CDR3 nucleotide sequence: TGTGCCATCACAGGGTTGACTGAAGCTTTCTTT. Its translation is CAITGLTEAFF.

The chain employs TRBV10-3 and TRBJ1-3, with 8 bases lining up with TRBD1. J lost 0 bases, V lost 5 bases, and 3 bases had no gene match. The CDR3 runs to 15 residues. The germline CDR1 and CDR2 sequences are ENHRY and SYGVKD. For the CDR3, the DNA is TGTGCCATCAGTAGACAGGGGAGCTCTGGAAACACCATATATTTT. This gives the protein CAISRQGSSGNTIYF.

This clonotype was detected ten times or more. V usage is TRBV7-6 and J usage is TRBJ2-1, with 7 bases fitting TRBD2. V trimming: 5 bases; J trimming: 0 bases; junction bases outside the gene matches: 7. Germline V gene lookup returns CDR1 SGHVS and CDR2 FNYEAQ. This CDR3 has 16 amino acids. CDR3 in amino acids: CASSPTGGSSYNEQFF. CDR3 DNA sequence: TGTGCCAGCAGCCCTACCGGGGGGAGCTCCTACAATGAGCAGTTCTTC.

This clonotype was counted a few times. The CDR3 nucleotides are TGTGCCAGCAGCTTAGAGGCACAGGGAGGGAGTGAGCAGTTCTTC. Its protein is CASSLEAQGGSEQFF. The chain employs TRBV11-3 and TRBJ2-1; D perhaps matches TRBD2 (7 bases). V was cut by 0 bases and J by 9 bases, with 15 bases left in between. CDR3 length equals 15 residues. CDR1 and CDR2 from the germline V gene are SGHNT and YENEEA.